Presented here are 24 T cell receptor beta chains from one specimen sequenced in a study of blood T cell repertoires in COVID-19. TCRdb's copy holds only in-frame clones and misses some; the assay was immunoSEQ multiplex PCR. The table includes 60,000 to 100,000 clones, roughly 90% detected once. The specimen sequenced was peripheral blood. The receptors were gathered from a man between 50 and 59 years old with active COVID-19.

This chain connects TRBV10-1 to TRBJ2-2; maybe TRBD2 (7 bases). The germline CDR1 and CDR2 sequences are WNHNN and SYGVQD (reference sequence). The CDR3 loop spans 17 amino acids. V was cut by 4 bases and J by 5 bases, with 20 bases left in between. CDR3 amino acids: CASSGWTVGRPTGELFF. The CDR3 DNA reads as TGCGCCAGCAGTGGCTGGACAGTCGGGAGGCCGACCGGGGAGCTGTTTTTT.

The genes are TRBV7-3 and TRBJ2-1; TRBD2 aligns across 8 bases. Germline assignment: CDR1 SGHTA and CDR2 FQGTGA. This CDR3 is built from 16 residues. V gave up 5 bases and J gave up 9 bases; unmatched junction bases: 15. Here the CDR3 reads CASSPTGGLGNSEQFF. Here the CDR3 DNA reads TGTGCCAGCAGCCCGACTGGGGGACTAGGAAATAGTGAGCAGTTCTTC.

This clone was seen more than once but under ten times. The CDR3 DNA reads TGTGCCAGCAGCTGGACTAGCGGGAGAGCCGATGAGCAGTTCTTC. As protein: CASSWTSGRADEQFF. This sequence joins TRBV5-4 and TRBJ2-1, with 13 bases matching TRBD2. This CDR3 comprises 15 residues. V shed 3 bases and J 8 bases; nucleotides not matched to a gene: 5. Looked up from germline, CDR1 is SGHNT and CDR2 is YYREEE (reference sequence).

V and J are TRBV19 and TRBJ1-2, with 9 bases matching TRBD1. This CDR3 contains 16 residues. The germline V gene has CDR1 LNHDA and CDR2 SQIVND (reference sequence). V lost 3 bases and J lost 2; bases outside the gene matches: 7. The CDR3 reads CASSIGPGTGNYGYTF. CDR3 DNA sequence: TGTGCCAGTAGTATCGGTCCCGGGACAGGGAACTATGGCTACACCTTC.

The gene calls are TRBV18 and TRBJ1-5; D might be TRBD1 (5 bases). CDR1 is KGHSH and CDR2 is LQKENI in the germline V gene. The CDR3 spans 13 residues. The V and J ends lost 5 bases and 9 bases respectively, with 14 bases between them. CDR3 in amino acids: CASSDSPQGPQHF. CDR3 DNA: TGTGCCAGCTCAGACAGCCCTCAAGGGCCCCAGCATTTT.

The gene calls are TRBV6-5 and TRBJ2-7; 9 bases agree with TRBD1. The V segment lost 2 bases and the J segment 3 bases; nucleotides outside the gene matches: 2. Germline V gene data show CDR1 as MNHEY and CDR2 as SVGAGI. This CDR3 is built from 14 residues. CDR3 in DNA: TGTGCCAGCAGTTACGGGACAGGGTTCTACGAGCAGTACTTC. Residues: CASSYGTGFYEQYF.

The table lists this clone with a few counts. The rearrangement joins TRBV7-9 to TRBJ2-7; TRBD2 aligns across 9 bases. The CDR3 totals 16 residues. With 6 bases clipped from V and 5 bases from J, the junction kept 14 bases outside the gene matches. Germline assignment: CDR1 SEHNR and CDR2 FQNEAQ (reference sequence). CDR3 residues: CASSPPGTSTFHEQYF. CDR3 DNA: TGTGCCAGCAGTCCTCCCGGGACTAGCACTTTCCACGAGCAGTACTTC.

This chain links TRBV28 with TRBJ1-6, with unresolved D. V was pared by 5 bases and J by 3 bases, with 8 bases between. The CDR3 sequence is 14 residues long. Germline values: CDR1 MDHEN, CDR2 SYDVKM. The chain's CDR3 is CASSPVYYNSPLHF. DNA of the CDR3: TGTGCCAGCAGTCCCGTGTACTATAATTCACCCCTCCACTTT.

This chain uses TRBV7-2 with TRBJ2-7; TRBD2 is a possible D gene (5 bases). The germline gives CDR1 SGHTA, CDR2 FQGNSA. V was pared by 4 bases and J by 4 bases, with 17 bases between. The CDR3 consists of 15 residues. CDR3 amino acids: CASSSHQDGEYEQYF. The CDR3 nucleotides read TGTGCCAGCAGCTCACACCAGGATGGGGAGTACGAGCAGTACTTC.

In DNA form, the CDR3 reads TGTGCCATCAGTGAGTCGGCTAGTAACAATGAGCAGTTCTTC. Protein sequence: CAISESASNNEQFF. The J gene is TRBJ2-1, the V gene TRBV10-3; D remains unclear. CDR1 and CDR2 from the germline V gene are ENHRY and SYGVKD. This CDR3 spans 14 amino acids. Deletions cut 0 bases from V and 5 bases from J, with 8 bases between.

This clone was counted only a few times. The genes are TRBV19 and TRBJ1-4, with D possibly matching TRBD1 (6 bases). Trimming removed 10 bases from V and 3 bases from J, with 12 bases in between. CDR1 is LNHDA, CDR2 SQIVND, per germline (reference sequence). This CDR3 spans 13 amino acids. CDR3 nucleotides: TGTGCCACCTCGGACAGATCTAATGAAAAACTGTTTTTT. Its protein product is CATSDRSNEKLFF. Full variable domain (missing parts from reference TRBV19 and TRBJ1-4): DGGITQSPKYLFRKEGQNVTLSCEQNLNHDAMYWYRQDPGQGLRLIYYSQIVNDFQKGDIAEGYSVSREKKESFPLTVTSAQKNPTAFYLCATSDRSNEKLFFGSGTQLSVL.

The CDR3 region is CASSSYTGAGGQKTQYF. The CDR3 nucleotides are TGTGCCAGCAGCTCCTATACAGGAGCGGGGGGGCAAAAGACCCAGTACTTC. The rearrangement uses TRBV7-9 and TRBJ2-5, with 10 bases lining up with TRBD2. CDR3 length: 17 amino acids. The germline gives CDR1 SEHNR, CDR2 FQNEAQ (reference sequence). Losses at the gene ends were 4 bases for V and 6 bases for J; bases not matched to a gene: 14.

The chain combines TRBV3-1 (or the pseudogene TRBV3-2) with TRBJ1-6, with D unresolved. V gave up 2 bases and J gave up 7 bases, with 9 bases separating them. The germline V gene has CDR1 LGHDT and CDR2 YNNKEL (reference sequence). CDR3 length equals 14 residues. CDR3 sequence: CASSQSTRNSPLHF. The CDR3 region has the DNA TGTGCCAGCAGCCAATCCACGAGAAATTCACCCCTCCACTTT.

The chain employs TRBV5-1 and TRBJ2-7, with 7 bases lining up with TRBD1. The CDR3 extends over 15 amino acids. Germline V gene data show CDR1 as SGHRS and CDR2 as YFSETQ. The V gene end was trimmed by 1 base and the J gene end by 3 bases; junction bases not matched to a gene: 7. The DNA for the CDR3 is TGCGCCAGCAGCTTGTTCCGAGACAGGGACTACGAGCAGTACTTC. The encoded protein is CASSLFRDRDYEQYF.

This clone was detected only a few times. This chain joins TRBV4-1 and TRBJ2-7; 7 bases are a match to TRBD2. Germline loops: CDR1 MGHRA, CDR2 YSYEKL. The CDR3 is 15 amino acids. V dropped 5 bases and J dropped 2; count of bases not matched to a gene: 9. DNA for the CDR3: TGCGCCAGCAGCTCACGGGCGGGAGCCCCCTACGAGCAGTACTTC. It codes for CASSSRAGAPYEQYF.

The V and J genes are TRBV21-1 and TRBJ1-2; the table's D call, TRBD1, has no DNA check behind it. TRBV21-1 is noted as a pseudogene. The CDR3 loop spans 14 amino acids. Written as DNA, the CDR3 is TGTGCCAGCAGCAGCCGGGGACAGAACTATGGCTACACCTTC. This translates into CASSSRGQNYGYTF.

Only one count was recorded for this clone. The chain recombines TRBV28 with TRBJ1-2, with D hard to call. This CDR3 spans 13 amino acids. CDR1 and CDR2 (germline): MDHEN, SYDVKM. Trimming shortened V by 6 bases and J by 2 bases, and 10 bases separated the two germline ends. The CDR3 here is CASSPLRNYGYTF. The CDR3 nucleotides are TGTGCCAGCAGCCCACTGAGGAACTATGGCTACACCTTC.

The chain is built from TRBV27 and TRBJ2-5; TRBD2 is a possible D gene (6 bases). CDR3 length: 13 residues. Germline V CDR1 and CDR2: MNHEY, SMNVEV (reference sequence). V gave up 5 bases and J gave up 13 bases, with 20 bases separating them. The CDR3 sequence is CASSRGTPYRPYF. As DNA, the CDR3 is TGTGCCAGCAGTCGCGGGACTCCCTATCGTCCGTACTTC.

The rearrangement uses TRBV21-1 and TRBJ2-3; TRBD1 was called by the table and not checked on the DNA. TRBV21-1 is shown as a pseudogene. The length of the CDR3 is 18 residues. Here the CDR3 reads CASIRSRQDILFTDTQYF. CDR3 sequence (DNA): TGTGCCAGCATCAGGAGTCGACAGGACATCCTCTTCACAGATACGCAGTATTTT.

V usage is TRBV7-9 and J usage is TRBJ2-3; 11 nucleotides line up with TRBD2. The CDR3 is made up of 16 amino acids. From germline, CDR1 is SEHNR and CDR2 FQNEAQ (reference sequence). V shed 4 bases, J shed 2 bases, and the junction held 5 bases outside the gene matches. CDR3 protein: CASSSRLAGFTDTQYF. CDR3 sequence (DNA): TGTGCCAGCAGCTCAAGACTAGCGGGGTTCACAGATACGCAGTATTTT.

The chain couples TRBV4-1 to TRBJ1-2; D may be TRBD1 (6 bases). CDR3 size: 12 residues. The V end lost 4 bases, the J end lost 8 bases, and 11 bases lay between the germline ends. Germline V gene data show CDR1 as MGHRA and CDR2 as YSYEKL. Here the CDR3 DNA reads TGCGCCAGCAGCCCGACAGGTGGGGGCTACACCTTC. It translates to CASSPTGGGYTF.

CDR3: CASSYLFGTSSHSDTQYF. The DNA of the CDR3 is TGTGCCAGCAGTTATCTTTTTGGGACTAGCAGCCACTCAGATACGCAGTATTTT. This chain joins TRBV6-2 or TRBV6-3 and TRBJ2-3; TRBD2 matches 9 bases. Germline assignment: CDR1 MNHEY and CDR2 SVGEGT. The CDR3 covers 18 residues. V lost 3 bases, J lost 4 bases, and 14 bases stayed unmatched.

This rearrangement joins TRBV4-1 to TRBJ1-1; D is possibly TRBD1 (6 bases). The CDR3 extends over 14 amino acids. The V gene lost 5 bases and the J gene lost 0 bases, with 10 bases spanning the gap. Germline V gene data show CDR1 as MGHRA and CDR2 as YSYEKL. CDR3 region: CASSIQGVNTEAFF. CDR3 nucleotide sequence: TGCGCCAGCAGCATACAGGGAGTGAACACTGAAGCTTTCTTT.

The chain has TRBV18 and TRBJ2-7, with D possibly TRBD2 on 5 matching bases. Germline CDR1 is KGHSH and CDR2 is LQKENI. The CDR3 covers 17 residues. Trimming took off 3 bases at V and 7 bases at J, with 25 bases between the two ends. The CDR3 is CASSPPVMAGLIREQYF. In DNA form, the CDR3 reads TGTGCCAGCTCACCCCCCGTTATGGCGGGCCTTATACGGGAGCAGTACTTC. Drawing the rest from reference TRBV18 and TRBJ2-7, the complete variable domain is NAGVMQNPRHLVRRRGQEARLRCSPMKGHSHVYWYRQLPEEGLKFMVYLQKENIIDESGMPKERFSAEFPKEGPSILRIQQVVRGDSAAYFCASSPPVMAGLIREQYFGPGTRLTVT.